The clone carrying this TCR beta chain was recorded many times. The antigen remains undetermined. This entry is derived from a study of identical twins. Broader study findings: Cord blood beta clonotypes that were abundant carried fewer insertions, and memory repertoires showed no such trend.

Donors were all healthy Caucasians. CDR1 and CDR2 (germline): SQVTM, ANQGSEA. Trimming removed 6 bases at V and 1 base at J, with 12 bases between. The CDR3 has 13 amino acids. Template switching added a universal primer site, and cDNA bore unique molecular identifiers. MiXCR was run by TCRdb on the 5' RACE reads, yielding one entry per CDR3 protein. The repertoire includes 700,000 or so distinct CDR3 sequences, approximately 9% of them detected once, and 0.98% sits in the top ten. These same records also appear under a second study, on yellow fever vaccine responses in identical twins.

Sequencing was done on a sample of PBMCs. The V call is TRBV29-1, the J call TRBJ1-1; a weak D match, TRBD1 (5 bases). The sequence was collected from a woman younger than 30 in good health. The CDR3 bases are TGCAGCGTCCGCTGGGGGACGAACACTGAAGCTTTCTTT. Translated: CSVRWGTNTEAFF. Full variable domain (missing parts from reference TRBV29-1 and TRBJ1-1): SAVISQKPSRDICQRGTSLTIQCQVDSQVTMMFWYRQQPGQSLTLIATANQGSEATYESGFVIDKFPISRPNLTFSTLTVSNMSPEDSSIYLCSVRWGTNTEAFFGQGTRLTVV.